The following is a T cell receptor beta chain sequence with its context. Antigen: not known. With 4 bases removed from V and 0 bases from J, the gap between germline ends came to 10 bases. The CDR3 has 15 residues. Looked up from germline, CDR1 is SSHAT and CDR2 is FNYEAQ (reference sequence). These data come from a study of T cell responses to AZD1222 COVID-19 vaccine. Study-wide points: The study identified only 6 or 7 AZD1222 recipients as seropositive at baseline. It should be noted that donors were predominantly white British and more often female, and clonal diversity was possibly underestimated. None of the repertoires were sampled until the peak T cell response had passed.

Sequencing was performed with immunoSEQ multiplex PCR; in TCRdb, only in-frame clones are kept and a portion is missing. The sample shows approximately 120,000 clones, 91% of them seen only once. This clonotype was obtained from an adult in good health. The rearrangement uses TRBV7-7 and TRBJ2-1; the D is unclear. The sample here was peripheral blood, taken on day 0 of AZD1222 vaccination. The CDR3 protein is CASSSVHNSYNEQFF. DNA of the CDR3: TGTGCCAGCAGCTCAGTCCATAACTCCTACAATGAGCAGTTCTTC. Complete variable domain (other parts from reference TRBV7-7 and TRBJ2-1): GAGVSQSPRYKVTKRGQDVTLRCDPISSHATLYWYQQALGQGPEFLTYFNYEAQPDKSGLPSDRFSAERPEGSISTLTIQRTEQRDSAMYRCASSSVHNSYNEQFFGPGTRLTVL.